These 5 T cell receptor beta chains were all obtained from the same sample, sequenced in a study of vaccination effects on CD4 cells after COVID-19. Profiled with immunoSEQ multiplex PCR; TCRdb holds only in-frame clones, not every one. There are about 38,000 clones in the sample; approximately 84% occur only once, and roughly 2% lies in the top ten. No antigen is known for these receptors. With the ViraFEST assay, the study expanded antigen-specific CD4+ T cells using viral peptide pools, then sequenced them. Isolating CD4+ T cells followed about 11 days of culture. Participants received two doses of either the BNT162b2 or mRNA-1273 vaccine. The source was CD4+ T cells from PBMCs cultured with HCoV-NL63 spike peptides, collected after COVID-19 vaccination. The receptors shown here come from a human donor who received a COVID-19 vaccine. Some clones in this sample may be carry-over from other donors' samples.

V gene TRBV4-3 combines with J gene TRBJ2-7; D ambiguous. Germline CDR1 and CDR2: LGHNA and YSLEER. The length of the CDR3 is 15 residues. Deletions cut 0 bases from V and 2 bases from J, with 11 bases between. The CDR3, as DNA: TGCGCCAGCAGCCAAGATCGCAGCCTAGCCTACGAGCAGTACGTC. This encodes CASSQDRSLAYEQYV.

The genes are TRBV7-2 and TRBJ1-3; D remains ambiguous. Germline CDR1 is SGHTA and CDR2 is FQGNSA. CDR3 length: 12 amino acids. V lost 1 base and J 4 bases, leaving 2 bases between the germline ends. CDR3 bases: TGTGCCAGCAGCTTAGAAGGAAACACCATATATTTT. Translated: CASSLEGNTIYF.

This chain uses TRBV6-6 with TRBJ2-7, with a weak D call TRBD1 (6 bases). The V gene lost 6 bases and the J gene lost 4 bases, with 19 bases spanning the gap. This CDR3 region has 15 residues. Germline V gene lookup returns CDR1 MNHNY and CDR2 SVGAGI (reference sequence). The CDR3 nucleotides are TGTGCCAGCAGGCCAGGACAGAAAGATTCTTACGAGCAGTACGTC. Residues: CASRPGQKDSYEQYV.

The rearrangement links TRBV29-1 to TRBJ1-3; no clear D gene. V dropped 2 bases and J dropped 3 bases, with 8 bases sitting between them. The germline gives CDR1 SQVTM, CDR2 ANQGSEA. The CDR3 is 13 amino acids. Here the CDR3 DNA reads TGCAGCGTTGAAAGGCAGTTTGGAAACACCATATATTTT. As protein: CSVERQFGNTIYF.

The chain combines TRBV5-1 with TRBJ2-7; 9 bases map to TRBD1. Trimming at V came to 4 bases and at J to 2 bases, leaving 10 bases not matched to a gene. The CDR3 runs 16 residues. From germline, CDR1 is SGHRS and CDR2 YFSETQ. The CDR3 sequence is CASSPGTGSGTYEQYV. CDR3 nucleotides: TGCGCCAGCAGCCCCGGGACAGGGTCCGGAACCTACGAGCAGTACGTC.